This T cell receptor beta chain was identified in a study of a mutant IDH1 vaccine in newly diagnosed glioma. About the study: Vaccine dosing followed radiotherapy by 4-6 weeks, or accompanied temozolomide cycles. Most had both radiotherapy and temozolomide beforehand; others had only one.

To note about this clone: Its antigen is currently unknown.

Time point denoted: week 23, last vaccination. All doses held 300 ug of mutant IDH1 20-mer peptide, with topical imiquimod. Each tumor in the donors was a new WHO grade 3 or 4 astrocytoma, IDH1-mutant and ATRX-lost. Generated by immunoSEQ multiplex PCR, the TCRdb table keeps only in-frame clones and is missing some. The sample records approximately 44,000 clones, around 93% being singletons. V lost 5 bases to trimming and J lost 1 base, with 18 bases between them. This CDR3 region has 16 residues. Per germline, CDR1 GTSNPN and CDR2 SVGIG (reference sequence). V is TRBV30 and J is TRBJ2-1; D could derive from TRBD1 or TRBD2 (6 bases each). The clonotype originates from a man aged 45-65 years with glioma. The sequencing used PBMCs, collected from a glioma patient whose treatment included an IDH1 peptide vaccine. The CDR3 loop reads CAWEITGRLSYNEQFF. CDR3 DNA: TGTGCCTGGGAAATAACAGGGAGGTTATCCTACAATGAGCAGTTCTTC.